This T cell receptor (beta chain) is drawn from a study of beta chain features in type 1 diabetes. Study-level information: Cells sorted and examined across all samples totaled over 95 million.

CDR3 length: 14 amino acids. From germline, CDR1 is SGHTA and CDR2 FQGNSA. The V gene lost 5 bases and the J gene lost 10 bases, with 18 bases spanning the gap. The entirety of the isolated RNA underwent reverse transcription, so expressed TCRB transcripts were sequenced. Several million reads were obtained on average from naive, central memory and regulatory T cell samples. Method: immunoSEQ multiplex PCR; TCRdb's copy keeps in-frame clones and lacks some. The table includes some 350,000 clones, about 13% detected once. Overall study results and limits: Across all four CD4+ subsets, people with type 1 diabetes showed modestly shorter TCRB CDR3s. These data did not resolve whether HLA type affects TCRB rearrangement. Lower insertion and higher deletion counts appeared at VDJ junctions in type 1 diabetes patients.

With respect to this clone: Its target is not known.

The clonotype was recovered from a woman under 30 with type 1 diabetes. The V call is TRBV7-2, the J call TRBJ2-1, with D unclear. The specimen was naive CD4+ T cells from blood. The CDR3 bases are TGTGCCAGCAGCCCCCGACCTAACCAGGTGGAGCAGTTCTTC. It yields the protein CASSPRPNQVEQFF.